The clone carrying this T cell receptor beta chain has just one count. Its antigen is still unknown. The germline V gene encodes CDR1 SGHRS and CDR2 YFSETQ. The CDR3 runs 18 residues. The junction had 12 bases not matched to a gene; V was cut back by 4 bases and J by 2 bases. Genomic DNA was employed as the template in profiling TCR beta VDJ and CDR3. MiXCR was run by TCRdb on the reads, yielding one entry per CDR3 protein. The table includes some 410,000 distinct CDR3 sequences, roughly 64% detected once. The entry originates in a study of CD8+CD57+ T cells in acquired aplastic anemia. Study information: Across the sorted CD4+ and CD8+ cells, DNA amounts averaged roughly 3 ug. Study-wide findings and caveats: Researchers report that 25 to 30 CD8+ CDR3 sequences appeared in both patients and controls.

Input material: sorted CD4+, CD8+, or CD8+CD57+ T cells (not recorded which) from PBMCs. The rearrangement links TRBV5-1 to TRBJ2-2; 9 bases are shared with TRBD2. The sequence was obtained from a human donor in good health, serving as a control. The CDR3 spells CASSPGLAGGRNTGELFF. The CDR3 nucleotides are TGCGCCAGCAGCCCGGGACTGGCGGGAGGGAGAAACACCGGGGAGCTGTTTTTT.